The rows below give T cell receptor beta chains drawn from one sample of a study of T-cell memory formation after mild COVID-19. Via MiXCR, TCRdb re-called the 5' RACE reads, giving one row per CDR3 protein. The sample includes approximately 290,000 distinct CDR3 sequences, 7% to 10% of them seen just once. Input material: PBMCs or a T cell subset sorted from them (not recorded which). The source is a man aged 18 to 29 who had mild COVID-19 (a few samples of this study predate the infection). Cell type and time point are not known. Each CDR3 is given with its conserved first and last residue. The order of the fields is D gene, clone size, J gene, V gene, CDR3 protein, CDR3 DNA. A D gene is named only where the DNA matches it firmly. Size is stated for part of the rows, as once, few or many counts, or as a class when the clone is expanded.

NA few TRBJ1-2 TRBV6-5 CASTSSGYGYTF TGTGCCAGCACCAGCTCGGGGTATGGCTACACCTTC
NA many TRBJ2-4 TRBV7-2 CASSLAPSENIQYF TGTGCCAGCAGCTTAGCCCCTAGCGAAAACATTCAGTACTTC
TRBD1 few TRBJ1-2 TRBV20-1 CSATRTGSYGYTF TGCAGTGCTACCCGGACAGGGTCCTATGGCTACACCTTC
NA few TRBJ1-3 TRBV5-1 CASSLEGSGAGNTIYF TGCGCCAGCAGCTTGGAGGGATCGGGCGCTGGAAACACCATATATTTT
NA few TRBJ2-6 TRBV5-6 CASIPQGAGGANVLTF TGTGCCAGCATCCCGCAGGGCGCGGGTGGGGCCAACGTCCTGACTTTC
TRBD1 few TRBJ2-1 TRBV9 CASSARGPGQNEQFF TGTGCCAGCAGCGCAAGGGGGCCGGGACAAAATGAGCAGTTCTTC
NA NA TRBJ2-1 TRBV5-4 CASSLGSASYNEQFF TGTGCCAGCAGCTTGGGGTCTGCGAGCTACAATGAGCAGTTCTTC
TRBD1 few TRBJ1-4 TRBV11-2 CASSLGSLQGGEKLFF TGTGCCAGCAGCTTAGGATCCTTACAGGGGGGGGAAAAACTGTTTTTT
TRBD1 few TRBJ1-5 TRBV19 CASSMRDRGYSNQPQHF TGTGCCAGTAGTATGCGGGACAGGGGATATAGCAATCAGCCCCAGCATTTT
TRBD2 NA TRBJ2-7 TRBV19 CASSIVREGEQYF TGTGCCAGTAGTATCGTCAGGGAGGGCGAGCAGTACTTC
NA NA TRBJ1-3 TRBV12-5 CASGLRVSTGNTIYF TGTGCTAGTGGTTTGAGGGTCTCAACTGGAAACACCATATATTTT
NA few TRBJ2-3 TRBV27 CASSRGVSTDTQYF TGTGCCAGCAGTCGCGGGGTTAGCACAGATACGCAGTATTTT
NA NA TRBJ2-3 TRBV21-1 CASSKVGGGDDPFRDTQYF TGTGCCAGCAGCAAAGTCGGCGGGGGCGACGACCCTTTCCGGGATACGCAGTATTTT